Below, 7 T cell receptor beta chains from the same sample are listed, as sequenced in a study of blood T cell repertoires in COVID-19. The repertoire was sequenced with immunoSEQ multiplex PCR; TCRdb's copy has only in-frame clones and lacks some. The profile shows over 250,000 clones, approximately 93% of them singletons. Sequencing was done on a sample of peripheral blood. These receptors were taken from a woman younger than 45 with COVID-19, enrolled during active disease.

This chain connects TRBV28 to TRBJ1-4; 7 bases match TRBD1. The trim removed 6 bases at V and 5 bases at J, leaving 9 bases unmatched. The germline gives CDR1 MDHEN, CDR2 SYDVKM. This CDR3 has 15 residues. The CDR3 DNA sequence: TGTGCCAGCAGCGCTGTGGACAGGCCAAATGAAAAACTGTTTTTT. This translates into CASSAVDRPNEKLFF.

The rearrangement links TRBV6-6 to TRBJ1-1; D uncertain. CDR1 is MNHNY, CDR2 SVGAGI, per germline (reference sequence). Trimming stripped 6 bases from V and 2 bases from J, with 13 bases between. This CDR3 has 14 amino acids. The CDR3 sequence: CASSITTANTEAFF. The CDR3, as DNA: TGTGCCAGCAGCATCACAACAGCTAACACTGAAGCTTTCTTT.

J is TRBJ1-5 and V is TRBV18, with 7 bases identical to TRBD1. V lost 1 base and J lost 0; bases outside the gene matches: 6. CDR1 is KGHSH and CDR2 is LQKENI in the germline V gene. The CDR3 is 17 residues long. DNA of the CDR3: TGTGCCAGCTCACCACGCGAAGGGACAGTTAGCAATCAGCCCCAGCATTTT. Protein: CASSPREGTVSNQPQHF. Full variable domain (missing parts from reference TRBV18 and TRBJ1-5): NAGVMQNPRHLVRRRGQEARLRCSPMKGHSHVYWYRQLPEEGLKFMVYLQKENIIDESGMPKERFSAEFPKEGPSILRIQQVVRGDSAAYFCASSPREGTVSNQPQHFGDGTRLSIL.

The chain is built from TRBV30 and TRBJ1-1, with 11 bases lining up with TRBD1. V lost 2 bases and J lost 4; bases outside the gene matches: 3. This CDR3 has 14 residues. CDR1 is GTSNPN, CDR2 SVGIG, per germline (reference sequence). The CDR3 sequence: CAWSSGTGGTEAFF. The CDR3 bases are TGTGCCTGGAGTTCCGGGACAGGGGGCACTGAAGCTTTCTTT.

This chain joins TRBV3-1 (or the pseudogene TRBV3-2) and TRBJ2-7; D may be TRBD2 (6 bases). The CDR3 extends over 13 amino acids. In germline, CDR1 is LGHDT, CDR2 YNNKEL (reference sequence). The ends were cut back, 2 bases at V and 3 bases at J, with 8 bases in the middle. The CDR3 protein is CASSQQGLYEQYF. In nucleotides, the CDR3 is TGTGCCAGCAGCCAACAGGGACTCTACGAGCAGTACTTC.

The genes are TRBV2 and TRBJ1-1; perhaps TRBD1 as D (6 bases). CDR1 and CDR2 (germline): SNHLY, FYNNEI. V was clipped by 4 bases and J by 11 bases, with 14 bases between them. CDR3 length: 12 residues. Written as DNA, the CDR3 is TGTGCCAGCAGTGTGACAGGCCTAGGGGCTTTCTTT. It is translated as CASSVTGLGAFF.

The V call is TRBV7-2, the J call TRBJ2-2; D uncertain. V dropped 0 bases and J dropped 7 bases, with 3 bases sitting between them. The length of the CDR3 is 12 residues. Germline CDR1 SGHTA, CDR2 FQGNSA. CDR3: CASSLALGELFF. The DNA for the CDR3 is TGTGCCAGCAGCTTAGCCCTCGGGGAGCTGTTTTTT.